Listed here are 21 T cell receptor beta chains from one sample, sequenced in a study of blood T cell repertoires in COVID-19. TCRdb's table, derived via immunoSEQ multiplex PCR, lists solely in-frame clones and lacks some. The repertoire consists of about 140,000 clones, with more than 80% occurring once and the leading ten covering 1.5% to 2%. Sequenced sample: PBMCs or T cells enriched from blood (not recorded which). The source of these receptors is a woman aged 18-29 years who had been exposed to COVID-19.

This clone showed up many times. The genes are TRBV5-4 and TRBJ1-2; 8 nucleotides match TRBD1. The CDR3 runs to 13 residues. V was pared by 5 bases and J by 8 bases, with 8 bases of the junction left unmatched. CDR1 is SGHNT, CDR2 YYREEE, per germline (reference sequence). CDR3 region: CASRPDRGRGYTF. The CDR3 bases are TGTGCCAGCAGACCAGACAGGGGTCGGGGCTACACCTTC.

The chain couples TRBV9 to TRBJ2-1; perhaps TRBD1 as D (5 bases). The CDR3 sequence is 12 residues long. Per germline, CDR1 SGDLS and CDR2 YYNGEE. Deletions cut 7 bases from V and 15 bases from J, with 20 bases between. The DNA of the CDR3 is TGTGCCAGCGGTCAGAACCAGGACAAGGTGTTCTTC. Amino acid sequence: CASGQNQDKVFF.

The rearrangement uses TRBV5-8 and TRBJ1-4, with D uncertain. The CDR3 loop spans 15 amino acids. V lost 0 bases to trimming and J lost 0 bases, with 6 bases between them. CDR1 and CDR2 (germline): SGHTS, YDEGEE. CDR3 in amino acids: CASSLGAATNEKLFF. Written as DNA, the CDR3 is TGTGCCAGCAGCTTGGGCGCTGCAACTAATGAAAAACTGTTTTTT.

The chain is built from TRBV19 and TRBJ1-6; weak D call: TRBD1 (6 bases). The CDR3 has 13 residues. Germline values: CDR1 LNHDA, CDR2 SQIVND (reference sequence). Trimming took 6 bases from V and 11 from J, leaving 14 bases between them. The CDR3 DNA sequence: TGTGCCAGTAGCAGGGGATTTAGACCACCCCTCCACTTT. Translating gives CASSRGFRPPLHF.

V and J are TRBV29-1 and TRBJ1-2; TRBD1 matches at 7 bases. CDR3 length: 13 amino acids. From germline, CDR1 is SQVTM and CDR2 ANQGSEA. Losses at the gene ends were 1 base for V and 7 bases for J; bases not matched to a gene: 6. CDR3 residues: CSVEGQQGTGYTF. The CDR3 DNA is TGCAGCGTTGAAGGTCAACAGGGGACTGGCTACACCTTC.

The chain joins TRBV19 to TRBJ1-2, with a possible D match to TRBD1 (6 bases). Germline V gene sequence: CDR1 LNHDA, CDR2 SQIVND (reference sequence). The CDR3 has 14 residues. Trimming left V 5 bases short and J 2 bases short, with 12 bases between. CDR3 residues: CASSLRQANYGYTF. The CDR3 bases are TGTGCCAGTAGTCTCAGACAGGCGAACTATGGCTACACCTTC.

The V gene is TRBV27, the J gene TRBJ2-7; 7 bases align to TRBD2. V lost 6 bases and J lost 7; bases outside the gene matches: 15. This CDR3 region has 15 residues. Germline loops: CDR1 MNHEY, CDR2 SMNVEV (reference sequence). The CDR3 spells CASSRRGGTTPEQYF. CDR3 sequence (DNA): TGTGCCAGCAGCCGAAGAGGAGGGACTACGCCTGAGCAGTACTTC.

V usage is TRBV5-6 and J usage is TRBJ2-7; TRBD2 matches 13 bases. From germline, CDR1 is SGHDT and CDR2 YYEEEE. The length of the CDR3 is 14 residues. J was trimmed by 10 bases and V by 2 bases; bases with no gene match: 6. In DNA form, the CDR3 reads TGTGCCAGCAGCTTTGTAGGGACTAGCGGGACTCAGTACTTC. It encodes CASSFVGTSGTQYF.

This rearrangement joins TRBV3-1 (or the pseudogene TRBV3-2) to TRBJ2-3, with a weak D call TRBD2 (6 bases). Germline loops: CDR1 LGHDT, CDR2 YNNKEL (reference sequence). V lost 4 bases and J 3 bases, leaving 11 bases between the germline ends. The CDR3 consists of 14 residues. The CDR3 DNA reads TGTGCCAGCAGCCCAAGCGGGTCTACAGATACGCAGTATTTT. It encodes CASSPSGSTDTQYF.

This clone was picked up one time. The chain employs TRBV24-1 and TRBJ2-3; weak D call: TRBD1 (5 bases). Trimming cost V 9 bases and J 5 bases, with 17 bases left between them. The CDR3 sequence is 14 residues long. Germline V gene sequence: CDR1 KGHDR, CDR2 SFDVKD. The CDR3 spells CATVDSARGDTQYF. The DNA of the CDR3 is TGTGCCACCGTAGACAGCGCCCGAGGAGATACGCAGTATTTT.

CDR3 loop: CASSQEGTGGGGTSGNTIYF. The DNA for the CDR3 is TGCGCCAGCAGCCAAGAAGGGACAGGGGGCGGCGGGACCTCTGGAAACACCATATATTTT. The genes are TRBV4-1 and TRBJ1-3; 12 bases are shared with TRBD1. The CDR3 covers 20 residues. Germline CDR1 reads MGHRA; CDR2 reads YSYEKL. J gave up 0 bases and V 0 bases, and 9 bases lay outside the gene matches.

The CDR3 DNA is TGCAGCGCGTTCCTAGCTCTATTGACAGATACGCAGTATTTT. Translated, it gives CSAFLALLTDTQYF. The V and J genes are TRBV29-1 and TRBJ2-3; a possible D gene is TRBD2 (5 bases). The germline gives CDR1 SQVTM, CDR2 ANQGSEA. CDR3 length: 14 amino acids. V gave up 7 bases and J gave up 3 bases, with 17 bases separating them.

This sequence joins TRBV7-9 and TRBJ2-3; D is possibly TRBD2 (5 bases). Germline V gene data show CDR1 as SEHNR and CDR2 as FQNEAQ (reference sequence). V was shortened by 4 bases and J by 4 bases, with 12 bases between the two germline ends. This CDR3 region has 14 residues. CDR3 sequence reads: CASSSAVLADTQYF. CDR3 in DNA: TGTGCCAGCAGCTCAGCGGTACTCGCAGATACGCAGTATTTT.

This clone was counted only a few times. The chain recombines TRBV10-3 with TRBJ1-3, with D hard to call. Trimming took off 5 bases at V and 0 bases at J, with 8 bases between the two ends. Germline V gene sequence: CDR1 ENHRY, CDR2 SYGVKD. The CDR3 loop spans 14 amino acids. The CDR3 region has the DNA TGTGCCATCAGTCCCAAGAGCTCTGGAAACACCATATATTTT. Its translation is CAISPKSSGNTIYF.

The V and J genes are TRBV30 and TRBJ1-2, with TRBD1 as a possible D gene (6 bases). Deletions cut 1 base from V and 1 base from J, with 10 bases between. The CDR3 has 14 residues. Germline loops: CDR1 GTSNPN, CDR2 SVGIG (reference sequence). The CDR3 is CAWSAGGLNYGYTF. DNA for the CDR3: TGTGCCTGGAGTGCCGGGGGGCTTAACTATGGCTACACCTTC.

The V call is TRBV6-2 or TRBV6-3, the J call TRBJ2-7; a weak D match, TRBD2 (5 bases). The CDR3 extends over 14 amino acids. V lost 5 bases and J lost 0, with 11 bases in between. Per germline, CDR1 MNHEY and CDR2 SVGEGT. The CDR3 DNA is TGTGCCAGCAGTGACCCCGGGATCTCCTACGAGCAGTACTTC. It translates to CASSDPGISYEQYF.

The rearrangement uses TRBV10-1 and TRBJ2-7, with TRBD2 identical over 16 bases. The ends lost 6 bases at V and 5 bases at J; junction bases unmatched: 13. Germline-derived CDR1 and CDR2 are WNHNN and SYGVQD (reference sequence). The CDR3 has 18 residues. CDR3: CASSRGEPGLAGGHEQYF. CDR3 DNA sequence: TGCGCCAGCAGCCGCGGGGAGCCGGGACTAGCGGGAGGGCACGAGCAGTACTTC.

There are a few counts of this clone. This chain uses TRBV6-5 with TRBJ1-1, with D tentatively TRBD1 (6 bases). Germline CDR1 MNHEY, CDR2 SVGAGI. CDR3 length equals 14 residues. Trimming cost V 0 bases and J 4 bases, with 9 bases left between them. The CDR3 sequence: CASSYSEDSTEAFF. The CDR3 DNA is TGTGCCAGCAGTTACTCAGAGGACAGCACTGAAGCTTTCTTT.

The V and J genes are TRBV6-2 or TRBV6-3 and TRBJ2-2; TRBD2 agrees at 11 bases. This CDR3 has 15 residues. CDR1 and CDR2 from the germline V gene are MNHEY and SVGEGT. The V and J ends lost 4 bases and 3 bases, in that order; junction bases with no gene match: 1. The CDR3 reads CASSSSGRYTGELFF. For the CDR3, the DNA is TGTGCCAGCAGTTCTAGCGGGAGGTACACCGGGGAGCTGTTTTTT.

The V and J genes are TRBV6-2 or TRBV6-3 and TRBJ2-7; 14 bases match TRBD2. The CDR3 is 16 amino acids. V lost 2 bases, J lost 4 bases, and 4 bases stayed unmatched. From germline, CDR1 is MNHEY and CDR2 SVGEGT. The DNA of the CDR3 is TGTGCCAGCAGTTACGGGACTAGCGGGAGAGAGTACGAGCAGTACTTC. The encoded protein is CASSYGTSGREYEQYF.

This clone was found a few times. The V and J genes are TRBV19 and TRBJ1-1, with 8 bases matching TRBD1. Germline values: CDR1 LNHDA, CDR2 SQIVND (reference sequence). The CDR3 has 15 residues. Unmatched junction bases numbered 9, after V lost 3 bases and J lost 6 bases. CDR3 protein: CASSIWGQVFAEAFF. DNA for the CDR3: TGTGCCAGTAGTATTTGGGGACAGGTTTTCGCTGAAGCTTTCTTT.